This T cell receptor beta chain was identified during a study of a mutant IDH1 vaccine in newly diagnosed glioma (dated by TCRdb to the early 2020s). Background for the entire study: Patients were given eight vaccinations, in weeks 1, 3, 5, 7, 11, 15, 19 and 23, which matched visits V03 through V10. The approximately 30 treated patients were approximately 62% male and roughly 40% female, with a mean age of roughly 40 years. Longitudinal TCRB deep sequencing was done for fewer than 30 treated patients, wherever samples were available for exploratory analyses. Peripheral blood samples were drawn at six visits, namely V03 (baseline), V05, V07, V10, V12 and V13. Before enrollment, patients had received standard therapy of radiotherapy alone, temozolomide alone, or radiochemotherapy with temozolomide; most received the combination. Vaccination began 4-6 weeks after radiotherapy alone, or alongside temozolomide cycles in the chemotherapy-containing groups.

The time point label corresponds to: week 23, last vaccination. A 20-mer mutant IDH1 peptide at 300 micrograms in Montanide made up each vaccine dose, which was injected subcutaneously together with topical imiquimod. Newly diagnosed WHO grade 3 or 4 IDH1-mutant astrocytomas showing loss of nuclear ATRX were present in the donors. The samples were drawn from NOA16, a multicentre, single-arm, open-label phase I trial in Germany that tested a mutant IDH1 peptide vaccine in humans for the first time. The DNeasy Blood and Tissue Kit was used to extract genomic DNA from EDTA blood for TCRB sequencing. The method behind the library was the immunoSEQ multiplex PCR assay. Rearranged TCR beta chain sequences were amplified using the hsTCRB Kit according to the manufacturer's protocol. TCRB libraries were sequenced on an Illumina MiSeq. On the authors' methods: The proprietary platform of the kit vendor was used for demultiplexing, trimming and gene mapping. TCRdb stores this immuneACCESS table with in-frame sequences only. Part of the clones is absent; in the studies checked, under half of the shortfall reflects unresolved V genes, and no reason is known for the rest. The V and J calls and clone size come from that table; D and trimming were worked out from the DNA. This sample comprises 50,000 to 70,000 clones, 75% to 90% of them detected only once. About an eighth of the sample comes from the top ten.

What the study reported, not specific to this receptor: Vaccine-induced immune responses across multiple MHC alleles were detected in over 80% of patients. Pseudoprogression appeared unrelated to alterations in the top peripheral T cell clonotypes detected by TCRB sequencing. It was noted by the authors that analyses of patient blood samples could not be reproduced owing to sample limitations. Availability determined which PBMC samples were chosen for TCRB deep sequencing.

V drops 5 bases and J drops 5 bases, leaving 12 bases in between. The CDR3 spans 13 residues, from the cysteine through the phenylalanine. Only the CDR3 portion is preserved as DNA: 39 bases, with reading frame beginning at the first base. The germline V gene provides CDR1 MDHEN and CDR2 SYDVKM. With regard to this clone: There is no known antigen for this receptor. The sample holds no much larger clone one base away, and base qualities are not on file.

The TCR originated in a man between 18 and 29 years old with glioma. The sequences come from PBMCs, collected from a glioma patient whose treatment included an IDH1 peptide vaccine. The rearranged chain carries TRBV28 and TRBJ1-2, and the D gene may be TRBD1, 6 bases matching. DNA sequence: TGTGCCAGCAGTCGGGACACAGATTATGGCTACACCTTC. Its amino acids are CASSRDTDYGYTF.